Listed below are T cell receptor beta chains from one sample, sequenced in a study of beta chain features in type 1 diabetes. The table came from immunoSEQ multiplex PCR; TCRdb's copy has only in-frame clones and leaves some out. The sample shows approximately 600,000 clones, around 12% of them seen only once. Sequenced material: naive CD4+ T cells from blood. All receptors derive from a man under 40 with type 1 diabetes. Each CDR3 is given with its conserved first and last residue. A D gene is named only where the DNA matches it firmly. Only some rows state a clone size, as once, few, many or a class for expanded clones.

J,D,V,size,CDR3,DNA
TRBJ2-6,-,TRBV2,-,CASSEERGSGANVLTF,TGTGCCAGCAGTGAAGAACGGGGGTCTGGGGCCAACGTCCTGACTTTC
TRBJ1-2,-,TRBV6-1,-,CASSVIKGQILGYGYTF,TGTGCCAGCAGTGTCATTAAGGGGCAGATCCTTGGCTATGGCTACACCTTC
TRBJ2-7,-,TRBV7-9,few,CASSFDKSYEQYF,TGTGCCAGCAGCTTTGACAAAAGCTACGAGCAGTACTTC
TRBJ2-7,-,TRBV10-3,-,CAISTSTGSSYEQYF,TGTGCCATCAGTACCAGTACAGGGAGCTCCTACGAGCAGTACTTC
TRBJ2-5,-,TRBV20-1,few,CSPQQETQYF,TGCAGTCCCCAACAAGAGACCCAGTACTTC
TRBJ2-1,-,TRBV19,few,CASSNRAPPNEQFF,TGTGCCAGTAGTAACAGGGCTCCCCCAAATGAGCAGTTCTTC
TRBJ2-3,TRBD2,TRBV4-2,-,CASSQGRLAGGSTDTQYF,TGTGCCAGCAGCCAAGGTAGACTAGCGGGGGGCAGCACAGATACGCAGTATTTT
TRBJ2-1,-,TRBV20-1,-,CSAGNEQFF,TGCAGTGCCGGTAATGAGCAGTTCTTC
TRBJ2-7,TRBD1,TRBV7-6,-,CASSIRTGSSYEQYF,TGTGCCAGCAGCATTAGGACAGGGAGCTCCTACGAGCAGTACTTC
TRBJ2-3,TRBD1,TRBV5-1,-,CASSPWDRGGSDTQYF,TGCGCCAGCAGCCCATGGGACAGGGGAGGGTCAGATACGCAGTATTTT
TRBJ2-4,-,TRBV18,few,CASSPPTVDIQYF,TGTGCCAGCTCACCACCGACAGTTGACATTCAGTACTTC
TRBJ2-1,-,TRBV19,few,CASSIKQYSYNEQFF,TGTGCCAGTAGTATTAAACAGTACTCCTACAATGAGCAGTTCTTC
TRBJ1-1,-,TRBV18,-,CASSQPGPPNTEAFF,TGTGCCAGCTCACAGCCGGGACCTCCGAACACTGAAGCTTTCTTT
TRBJ1-4,-,TRBV27,-,CASSLQGTNEKLFF,TGTGCCAGCAGTTTACAGGGAACTAATGAAAAACTGTTTTTT
TRBJ1-1,-,TRBV5-6,few,CASSLLQYEAFF,TGTGCCAGCAGCTTGTTACAGTATGAAGCTTTCTTT
TRBJ2-7,TRBD1,TRBV25-1,-,CASRGQGLTYEQYF,TGTGCCAGCAGAGGACAGGGGTTAACCTACGAGCAGTACTTC
TRBJ1-6,-,TRBV21-1,few,CASNRGSGSPLHF,TGTGCCAGCAACCGGGGGTCGGGATCACCCCTCCACTTT
TRBJ2-7,-,TRBV9,-,CASSVDPHKGDEQYF,TGTGCCAGCAGCGTAGACCCTCATAAAGGGGACGAGCAGTACTTC
TRBJ1-2,-,TRBV5-1,few,CASSLLSGEANYGYTF,TGCGCCAGCAGCCTCCTCTCCGGGGAGGCTAACTATGGCTACACCTTC
TRBJ2-5,TRBD2,TRBV7-2,-,CASSFRRGAQETQYF,TGTGCCAGCAGCTTTCGGCGGGGGGCCCAAGAGACCCAGTACTTC
TRBJ1-2,-,TRBV9,-,CASSVVVETDYGYTF,TGTGCCAGCAGCGTAGTAGTTGAGACAGACTATGGCTACACCTTC
TRBJ1-4,-,TRBV6-6,-,CASTQGAEKLFF,TGTGCCAGCACCCAAGGAGCTGAAAAACTGTTTTTT
TRBJ1-5,-,TRBV30,few,CAWDPGVSGQPQHF,TGTGCCTGGGACCCCGGGGTGAGTGGTCAGCCCCAGCATTTT
TRBJ2-7,-,TRBV7-2,few,CASSLDYEQYF,TGTGCCAGCTCCCTTGACTACGAGCAGTACTTC
TRBJ2-5,-,TRBV18,few,CASSPLDSQETQYF,TGTGCCAGCTCACCCCTCGACAGTCAAGAGACCCAGTACTTC
TRBJ2-2,-,TRBV6-1,few,CASSAEPLTGELFF,TGTGCCAGCAGTGCCGAACCACTCACCGGGGAGCTGTTTTTT
TRBJ2-7,-,TRBV9,-,CASSPAGQNSYEQYF,TGTGCCAGCAGCCCCGCAGGACAGAACTCCTACGAGCAGTACTTC
TRBJ1-4,-,TRBV11-3,-,CASSTGEQSTNEKLFF,TGTGCCAGCAGCACGGGAGAGCAGTCAACTAATGAAAAACTGTTTTTT
TRBJ1-5,-,TRBV2,-,CASSEWRDGNQPQHF,TGTGCCAGCAGTGAATGGCGGGACGGCAATCAGCCCCAGCATTTT
TRBJ1-6,-,TRBV29-1,-,CSNHRVTDSPLHF,TGCAGCAACCACAGGGTAACGGATTCACCCCTCCACTTT
TRBJ2-7,TRBD1,TRBV28,-,CASSLDRGWYEQYF,TGTGCCAGCAGTTTAGACAGGGGTTGGTACGAGCAGTACTTC
TRBJ2-5,TRBD1,TRBV7-2,few,CASIDRGETQYF,TGTGCCAGCATCGACAGGGGAGAGACCCAGTACTTC
TRBJ2-1,-,TRBV11-2,few,CASSLAQGVYNEQFF,TGTGCCAGCAGCTTAGCACAGGGCGTATACAATGAGCAGTTCTTC
TRBJ2-3,-,TRBV19,-,CATSGGTDTQYF,TGTGCCACCTCAGGGGGCACAGATACGCAGTATTTT
TRBJ2-2,TRBD1,TRBV5-4,-,CASRQDRLFSGELFF,TGTGCCAGCAGGCAGGACAGGCTTTTCTCCGGGGAGCTGTTTTTT
TRBJ1-2,-,TRBV5-4,once,CASSLAGGAGLNGYTF,TGTGCCAGCAGCTTGGCCGGGGGCGCGGGTTTAAATGGCTACACCTTC
TRBJ1-2,TRBD1,TRBV9,few,CASSVGQGYGYTF,TGTGCCAGCAGCGTTGGACAGGGTTATGGCTACACCTTC
TRBJ1-2,-,TRBV6-6,-,CASIHRDLAGGYTF,TGTGCCAGCATCCATCGAGACTTGGCCGGTGGCTACACCTTC
TRBJ2-4,-,TRBV7-9,few,CASSLRANIQYF,TGTGCCAGCAGCTTAAGAGCCAACATTCAGTACTTC
TRBJ1-5,TRBD1,TRBV29-1,-,CSVKIQGADQPQHF,TGCAGCGTCAAAATACAGGGGGCTGATCAGCCCCAGCATTTT
TRBJ2-3,TRBD2,TRBV7-2,-,CASSPRTSGTTDTQYF,TGTGCCAGCAGCCCCCGGACTAGCGGGACCACAGATACGCAGTATTTT
TRBJ2-7,TRBD2,TRBV14,-,CASTLAGARGGEQYF,TGTGCCAGCACCCTAGCGGGGGCGCGCGGTGGCGAGCAGTACTTC
TRBJ1-2,TRBD1,TRBV6-6,-,CASSYDRVAHYGYTF,TGTGCCAGCAGTTACGACAGGGTAGCTCACTATGGCTACACCTTC
TRBJ2-3,-,TRBV11-2,-,CASSLVPVPDTQYF,TGTGCCAGCAGCTTAGTTCCTGTCCCAGATACGCAGTATTTT
TRBJ2-7,TRBD2,TRBV7-2,-,CASSSRGESGEQYF,TGTGCCAGCAGCTCACGGGGGGAATCTGGTGAGCAGTACTTC
TRBJ2-2,-,TRBV21-1,few,CASGTGGGKNTGELFF,TGTGCCAGCGGAACAGGGGGAGGGAAGAACACCGGGGAGCTGTTTTTT
TRBJ2-3,TRBD2,TRBV29-1,few,CSVEAPGGPQYF,TGCAGCGTTGAGGCCCCGGGGGGTCCGCAGTATTTT
TRBJ2-5,-,TRBV28,few,CASSYETQYF,TGTGCCAGCAGTTATGAGACCCAGTACTTC
TRBJ2-5,TRBD1,TRBV9,-,CASTLTGEKETQYF,TGTGCCAGCACATTAACAGGGGAGAAAGAGACCCAGTACTTC
TRBJ1-2,-,TRBV30,-,CASTGTSYYGYTF,TGTGCCTCGACCGGGACAAGCTACTATGGCTACACCTTC
TRBJ2-7,-,TRBV4-2,few,CASSQGERPSYEQYF,TGTGCCAGCAGCCAAGGCGAAAGACCCTCCTACGAGCAGTACTTC